The clone carrying this TCR beta chain was picked up many times. This specimen belongs to a study of human T cells and chemical hapten exposure. The CDR3 runs 16 residues. In germline, CDR1 is LGHNA, CDR2 YSLEER. Trimming shortened V by 0 bases and J by 9 bases, and 18 bases separated the two germline ends. Specified time point: pre-sensitization, week 0. As for treatment: therapeutic diphenylcyclopropenone sensitization with weekly scalp DPC. TCRdb ran MiXCR on the RACE reads and lists one entry per CDR3 protein. Among tens of thousands of distinct CDR3 sequences listed, approximately 14% were seen once.

The clonotype originates from a woman between 45 and 65 years old with alopecia areata. Some clones in this sample may be carry-over from other donors' samples. V and J are TRBV4-3 and TRBJ2-4, with D possibly matching TRBD1 (6 bases). The sequenced sample was whole blood, obtained in connection with sensitization to the hapten diphenylcyclopropenone (DPC). In DNA, the CDR3 is TGCGCCAGCAGCCAAGATTGGGAACAGGGCCAAAGCATTCAGTACTTC. This encodes CASSQDWEQGQSIQYF.